This T cell receptor beta chain was observed in a study of cytomegalovirus exposure and HLA in healthy donors. Germline V lookup: CDR1 MNHEY, CDR2 SMNVEV (reference sequence). CDR3 length: 15 amino acids. Unmatched junction bases numbered 13, after V lost 5 bases and J lost 7 bases. Primers: 60 Vbeta forward and 13 Jbeta reverse. TCRdb's copy holds only in-frame clones and misses some; the assay was immunoSEQ multiplex PCR. The sample contains around 130,000 clones, around four fifths of which appear only once. The chain carries TRBV27 and TRBJ1-1, with 7 bases lining up with TRBD1. This TCR was recovered from a boy aged 2 to 9 in good health and CMV-seronegative. The specimen was PBMCs. The chain's CDR3 is CASSPRQGRHGEAFF. In nucleotides, the CDR3 is TGTGCCAGCAGTCCGCGACAGGGCAGGCATGGTGAAGCTTTCTTT.